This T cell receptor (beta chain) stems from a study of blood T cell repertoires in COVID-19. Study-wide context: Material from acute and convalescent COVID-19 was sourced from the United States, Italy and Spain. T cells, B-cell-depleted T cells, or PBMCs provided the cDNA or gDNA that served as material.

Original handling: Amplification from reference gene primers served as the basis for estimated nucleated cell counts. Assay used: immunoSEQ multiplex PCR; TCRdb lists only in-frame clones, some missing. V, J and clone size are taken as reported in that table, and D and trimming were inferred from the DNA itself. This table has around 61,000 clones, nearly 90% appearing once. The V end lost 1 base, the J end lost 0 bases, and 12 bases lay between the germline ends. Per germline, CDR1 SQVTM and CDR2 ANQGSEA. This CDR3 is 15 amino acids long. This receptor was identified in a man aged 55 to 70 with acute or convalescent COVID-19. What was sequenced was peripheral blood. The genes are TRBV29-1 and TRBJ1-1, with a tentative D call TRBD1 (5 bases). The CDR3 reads CSVEGRAAMNTEAFF. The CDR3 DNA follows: TGCAGCGTTGAAGGCAGGGCAGCAATGAACACTGAAGCTTTCTTT. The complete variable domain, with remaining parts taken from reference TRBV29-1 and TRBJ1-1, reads SAVISQKPSRDICQRGTSLTIQCQVDSQVTMMFWYRQQPGQSLTLIATANQGSEATYESGFVIDKFPISRPNLTFSTLTVSNMSPEDSSIYLCSVEGRAAMNTEAFFGQGTRLTVV.